Listed below are T cell receptor beta chains from one sample, sequenced in a study of CD8 T cells in Susac syndrome. TCRdb re-called the immunoSEQ multiplex PCR reads through MiXCR, storing one row per CDR3 protein. The sample yields roughly 140,000 distinct CDR3 sequences, around 95% seen once. Sequencing was done on a sample of CD8+ T cells from PBMCs. The receptors originated from a human donor with multiple sclerosis. CDR3s include the opening cysteine and the closing phenylalanine or tryptophan. D genes are given only for firm matches. The listing skips clone size in some rows; elsewhere it reads once, few, many or a size class.

d_call	v_call	j_call	clone_size	cdr3_aa	cdr3_nt
NA	TRBV6-5	TRBJ1-6	NA	CASSIRSYNSPLHF	TGTGCCAGTTCTATACGAAGCTATAATTCACCCCTCCACTTT
NA	TRBV2	TRBJ1-1	NA	CASSVFTITRETEAFF	TGTGCCAGCAGTGTCTTTACAATAACCCGCGAAACTGAAGCTTTCTTT
NA	TRBV5-6	TRBJ2-1	NA	CASSTGWGAGNEQFF	TGTGCCAGCAGCACGGGATGGGGGGCCGGGAATGAGCAGTTCTTC
NA	TRBV29-1	TRBJ1-5	once	CSVEISGTRGQPQHF	TGCAGCGTTGAAATTTCAGGGACCCGGGGTCAGCCCCAGCATTTT
TRBD2	TRBV25-1	TRBJ2-5	NA	CASSSPGGEETQYF	TGTGCCAGCAGCTCTCCGGGAGGGGAGGAGACCCAGTACTTC
NA	TRBV29-1	TRBJ1-2	NA	CSVDRGDGYTF	TGCAGCGTTGACCGGGGGGACGGCTACACCTTC
NA	TRBV9	TRBJ2-2	NA	CASSVDNGELFF	TGTGCCAGCAGCGTAGACAACGGGGAGCTGTTTTTT
NA	TRBV29-1	TRBJ2-1	NA	CSAIFSNYNEQFF	TGCAGTGCCATATTCAGCAACTACAATGAGCAGTTCTTC
NA	TRBV29-1	TRBJ2-1	NA	CSVGAGFSEQFF	TGCAGCGTTGGAGCTGGGTTCAGCGAGCAGTTCTTC
NA	TRBV20-1	TRBJ2-1	NA	CSARTLRDGEQFF	TGCAGTGCTCGGACTCTCCGGGATGGTGAGCAGTTCTTC
NA	TRBV29-1	TRBJ2-3	NA	CSVEAGDFTDTQYF	TGCAGCGTTGAGGCAGGAGACTTCACAGATACGCAGTATTTT
TRBD2	TRBV9	TRBJ2-5	NA	CASSVGLAEYQETQYF	TGTGCCAGCAGCGTAGGACTAGCGGAGTACCAAGAGACCCAGTACTTC
NA	TRBV14	TRBJ2-7	NA	CASSQAPLTFYEQYF	TGTGCCAGCAGCCAAGCACCCCTAACATTCTACGAGCAGTACTTC
NA	TRBV29-1	TRBJ2-1	NA	CSVYHPPLYNEQFF	TGCAGCGTTTACCACCCCCCCCTCTACAATGAGCAGTTCTTC
NA	TRBV7-9	TRBJ2-1	NA	CASSLFEGSYNEQFF	TGTGCCAGCAGCTTATTCGAGGGGTCCTACAATGAGCAGTTCTTC
NA	TRBV7-9	TRBJ1-1	NA	CASTQRTAEAFF	TGTGCCAGCACCCAGAGGACAGCAGAAGCTTTCTTT
TRBD1	TRBV29-1	TRBJ1-2	NA	CSVLTGNYGYTF	TGCAGCGTCTTGACAGGGAACTATGGCTACACCTTC
NA	TRBV5-1	TRBJ1-1	NA	CASSLALNSEAFF	TGCGCCAGCAGCCTGGCCTTGAACTCTGAAGCTTTCTTT
TRBD2	TRBV4-1	TRBJ2-3	NA	CASSHPYGGGGTDTQYF	TGCGCCAGCAGCCATCCCTACGGGGGGGGAGGGACAGATACGCAGTATTTT
NA	TRBV6-6	TRBJ2-1	NA	CASSPDDGPEQFF	TGTGCCAGCAGCCCAGATGACGGGCCGGAGCAGTTCTTC
NA	TRBV29-1	TRBJ2-7	NA	CSVGTAYEQYF	TGCAGCGTCGGGACGGCCTACGAGCAGTACTTC
NA	TRBV30	TRBJ2-2	once	CAWSVQFGELFF	TGTGCCTGGAGTGTACAGTTCGGGGAGCTGTTTTTT
TRBD2	TRBV29-1	TRBJ2-1	NA	CSVVGTIDEQFF	TGCAGCGTTGTTGGGACTATCGATGAGCAGTTCTTC
NA	TRBV30	TRBJ1-6	NA	CAWSMAHSYNSPLHF	TGTGCCTGGAGTATGGCACACTCCTATAATTCACCCCTCCACTTT
NA	TRBV4-1	TRBJ2-7	NA	CASSPGVGRYEQYF	TGCGCCAGCAGCCCAGGGGTCGGGCGCTACGAGCAGTACTTC
TRBD1	TRBV9	TRBJ2-1	once	CASSFRDRGLGEQFF	TGTGCCAGCAGCTTCCGGGACAGGGGGCTGGGTGAGCAGTTCTTC
TRBD1	TRBV6-5	TRBJ2-3	once	CASSYDPGQADTQYF	TGTGCCAGCAGTTACGATCCAGGACAGGCAGATACGCAGTATTTT
NA	TRBV10-2	TRBJ1-1	NA	CASRAAPPEAFF	TGCGCCAGCAGGGCCGCCCCGCCTGAAGCTTTCTTT
TRBD2	TRBV20-1	TRBJ2-7	NA	CSASPDVGLAGAYEQYF	TGCAGTGCTAGCCCCGACGTGGGACTAGCGGGGGCCTACGAGCAGTACTTC
TRBD2	TRBV29-1	TRBJ2-7	NA	CSVITGTSGDEQYF	TGCAGCGTCATCACCGGGACTAGCGGGGACGAGCAGTACTTC
NA	TRBV9	TRBJ2-2	NA	CASSVGQENGELFF	TGTGCCAGCAGCGTAGGGCAGGAGAACGGGGAGCTGTTTTTT
NA	TRBV29-1	TRBJ2-1	NA	CSVDNLPYNEQFF	TGCAGCGTGGACAACCTCCCCTACAATGAGCAGTTCTTC
NA	TRBV18	TRBJ1-6	NA	CASSPQQGFSYNSPLHF	TGTGCCAGCTCACCACAACAGGGCTTCTCCTATAATTCACCCCTCCACTTT
NA	TRBV29-1	TRBJ1-1	NA	CSAPSGGEAFF	TGCAGCGCTCCCTCCGGGGGAGAAGCTTTCTTT
TRBD1	TRBV25-1	TRBJ2-2	NA	CASSDPGGFGQGLFF	TGTGCCAGCAGTGACCCCGGCGGTTTTGGACAGGGGCTGTTTTTT
TRBD1	TRBV23-1	TRBJ2-7	NA	CASSQFRDRVGEQYF	TGCGCCAGCAGTCAATTTAGGGACAGGGTGGGGGAGCAGTACTTC
TRBD2	TRBV12-3/TRBV12-4	TRBJ2-1	NA	CASSMTSENNEQFF	TGTGCCAGCAGTATGACTAGCGAGAACAATGAGCAGTTCTTC
NA	TRBV9	TRBJ1-5	once	CASSGDSNQPQHF	TGTGCCAGCAGCGGGGATAGCAATCAGCCCCAGCATTTT
NA	TRBV12-3/TRBV12-4	TRBJ1-6	NA	CASSLGDRYNHF	TGTGCCAGCAGTTTAGGCGACAGATACAACCACTTT
NA	TRBV27	TRBJ2-6	NA	CASSTSGANVLTF	TGTGCCAGCAGTACCTCTGGGGCCAACGTCCTGACTTTC
NA	TRBV19	TRBJ2-1	NA	CASSTGQNSYNEQFF	TGTGCCAGTAGTACCGGACAGAACTCCTACAATGAGCAGTTCTTC
NA	TRBV7-8	TRBJ2-3	once	CASSLSREDRFTDTQYF	TGTGCCAGCAGCTTATCTAGGGAGGATCGATTCACAGATACGCAGTATTTT
NA	TRBV9	TRBJ1-2	NA	CASSVEGGVVDGYTF	TGTGCCAGCAGCGTAGAAGGAGGGGTGGTTGATGGCTACACCTTC
NA	TRBV7-9	TRBJ1-2	NA	CASSLVGQNGYTF	TGTGCCAGCAGCTTAGTGGGGCAGAATGGCTACACCTTC
NA	TRBV15	TRBJ2-1	NA	CATSRPYATLIYNEQFF	TGTGCCACCAGCAGACCTTATGCGACCCTGATCTACAATGAGCAGTTCTTC
NA	TRBV27	TRBJ2-3	NA	CASSLMLDRASTDTQYF	TGTGCCAGCAGTCTAATGCTGGACAGAGCTAGCACAGATACGCAGTATTTT
NA	TRBV4-1	TRBJ2-6	NA	CASSHPRLPSGANVLTF	TGCGCCAGCAGCCACCCAAGACTCCCTTCTGGGGCCAACGTCCTGACTTTC
TRBD2	TRBV15	TRBJ2-1	NA	CATSRGREGSYNEQFF	TGTGCCACCAGCAGAGGGAGGGAGGGTAGCTACAATGAGCAGTTCTTC
NA	TRBV20-1	TRBJ2-7	NA	CSAGEAGRPYEQYF	TGCAGTGCTGGGGAGGCGGGGCGACCTTACGAGCAGTACTTC
NA	TRBV24-1	TRBJ2-2	NA	CATSVGEGELFF	TGTGCCACCAGTGTAGGGGAGGGGGAGCTGTTTTTT
TRBD1	TRBV27	TRBJ2-1	few	CASSSGTGYNEQFF	TGTGCCAGCAGTTCCGGGACAGGCTACAATGAGCAGTTCTTC
NA	TRBV23-1	TRBJ2-1	NA	CSLWDIRPHEQFF	TGCTCCCTTTGGGACATTCGTCCGCATGAGCAGTTCTTC